This TCR beta chain was sequenced for a study of blood T cell repertoires in COVID-19. Overall study context: Nucleic acid was either cDNA or gDNA, and it came from T cells, B-cell-depleted T cells, or PBMCs.

V was pared by 7 bases and J by 0 bases, with 12 bases between. The CDR3 contains 14 residues. In germline, CDR1 is MNHEY, CDR2 SMNVEV (reference sequence). Repertoires were generated with immunoSEQ multiplex PCR, while TCRdb's copy carries only in-frame clones and drops some. The data hold roughly 280,000 clones, with 84% observed a single time. The source of this sequence is a man aged 55-75 years with acute or convalescent COVID-19. This chain joins TRBV27 and TRBJ1-2; D remains unclear. The sample taken for sequencing was peripheral blood. CDR3 region: CASKKEDSNYGYTF. Here the CDR3 DNA reads TGTGCCAGCAAAAAGGAGGATTCTAACTATGGCTACACCTTC.